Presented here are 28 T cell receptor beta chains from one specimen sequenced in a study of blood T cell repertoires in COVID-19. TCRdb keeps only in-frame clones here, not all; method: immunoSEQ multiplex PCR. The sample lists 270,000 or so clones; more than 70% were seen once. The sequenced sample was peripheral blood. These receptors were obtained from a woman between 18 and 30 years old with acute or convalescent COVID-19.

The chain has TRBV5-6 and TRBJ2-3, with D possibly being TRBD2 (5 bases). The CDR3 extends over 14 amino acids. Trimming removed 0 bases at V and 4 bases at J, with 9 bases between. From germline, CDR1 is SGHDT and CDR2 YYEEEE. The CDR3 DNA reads TGTGCCAGCAGCTTGGGACGAGGGTCAGATACGCAGTATTTT. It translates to CASSLGRGSDTQYF.

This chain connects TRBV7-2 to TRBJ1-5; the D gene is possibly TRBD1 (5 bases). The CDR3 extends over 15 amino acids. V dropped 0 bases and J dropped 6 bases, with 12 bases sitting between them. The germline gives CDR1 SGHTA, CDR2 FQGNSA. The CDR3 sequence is CASSLAGGVGQPQHF. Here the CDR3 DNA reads TGTGCCAGCAGCTTAGCGGGAGGGGTCGGTCAGCCCCAGCATTTT.

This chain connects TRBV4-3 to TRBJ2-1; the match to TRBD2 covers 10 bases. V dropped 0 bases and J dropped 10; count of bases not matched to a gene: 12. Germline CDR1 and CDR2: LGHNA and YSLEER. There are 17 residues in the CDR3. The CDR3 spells CASSQEGASGSEREQFF. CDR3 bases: TGCGCCAGCAGCCAAGAAGGGGCTAGCGGGAGCGAGAGGGAGCAGTTCTTC.

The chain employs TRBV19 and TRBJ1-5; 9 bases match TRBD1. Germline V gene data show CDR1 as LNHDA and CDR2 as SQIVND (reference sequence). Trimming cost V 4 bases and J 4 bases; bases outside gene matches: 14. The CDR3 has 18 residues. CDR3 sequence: CASSKNRGPRWLNQPQHF. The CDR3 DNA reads TGTGCCAGTAGTAAGAACAGGGGGCCTAGGTGGTTGAATCAGCCCCAGCATTTT.

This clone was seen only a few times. Here the CDR3 reads CASRGGRSGELFF. The CDR3 DNA reads as TGTGCCAGCAGGGGCGGGAGATCCGGGGAGCTGTTTTTT. The chain uses TRBV5-4 and TRBJ2-2; 7 bases align to TRBD2. The germline V gene encodes CDR1 SGHNT and CDR2 YYREEE (reference sequence). This CDR3 has 13 amino acids. Germline trimming cut 5 bases from V and 6 bases from J; bases unmatched to any gene: 4.

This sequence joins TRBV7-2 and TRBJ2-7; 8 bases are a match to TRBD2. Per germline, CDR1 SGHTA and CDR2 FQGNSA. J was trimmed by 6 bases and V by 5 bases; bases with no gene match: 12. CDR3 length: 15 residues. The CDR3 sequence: CASSAPSAGGSEQYF. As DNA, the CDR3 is TGTGCCAGCAGCGCCCCCTCGGCGGGAGGATCCGAGCAGTACTTC.

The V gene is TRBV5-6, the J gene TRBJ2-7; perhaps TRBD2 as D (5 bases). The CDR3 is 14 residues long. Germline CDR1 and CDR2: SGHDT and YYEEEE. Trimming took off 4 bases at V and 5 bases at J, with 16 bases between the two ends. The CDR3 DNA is TGTGCCAGCAGCAACACTCTAGCCCCCCACGAGCAGTACTTC. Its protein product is CASSNTLAPHEQYF. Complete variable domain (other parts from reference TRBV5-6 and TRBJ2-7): DAGVTQSPTHLIKTRGQQVTLRCSPKSGHDTVSWYQQALGQGPQFIFQYYEEEERQRGNFPDRFSGHQFPNYSSELNVNALLLGDSALYLCASSNTLAPHEQYFGPGTRLTVT.

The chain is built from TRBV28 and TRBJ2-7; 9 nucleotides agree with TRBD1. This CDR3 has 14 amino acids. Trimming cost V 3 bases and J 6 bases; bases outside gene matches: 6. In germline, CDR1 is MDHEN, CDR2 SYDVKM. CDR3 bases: TGTGCCAGCAGTTTCCGGGACAGGGACTTCGAGCAGTACTTC. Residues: CASSFRDRDFEQYF.

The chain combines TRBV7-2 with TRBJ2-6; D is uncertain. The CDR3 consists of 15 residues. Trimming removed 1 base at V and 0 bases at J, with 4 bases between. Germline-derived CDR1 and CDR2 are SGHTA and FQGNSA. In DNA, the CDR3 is TGTGCCAGCAGCTTAGTCCTCTCTGGGGCCAACGTCCTGACTTTC. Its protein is CASSLVLSGANVLTF.

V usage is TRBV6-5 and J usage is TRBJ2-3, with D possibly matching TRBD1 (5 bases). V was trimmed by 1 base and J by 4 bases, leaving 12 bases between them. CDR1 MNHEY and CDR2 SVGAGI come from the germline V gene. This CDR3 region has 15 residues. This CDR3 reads CASSYLGRKADTQYF. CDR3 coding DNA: TGTGCCAGCAGTTACTTGGGGCGGAAAGCAGATACGCAGTATTTT.

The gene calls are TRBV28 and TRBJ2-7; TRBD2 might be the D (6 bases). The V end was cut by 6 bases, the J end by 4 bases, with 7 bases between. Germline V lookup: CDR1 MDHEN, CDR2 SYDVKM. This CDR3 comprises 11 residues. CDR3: CASSRGYEQYF. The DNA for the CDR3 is TGTGCCAGCAGCCGGGGGTACGAGCAGTACTTC.

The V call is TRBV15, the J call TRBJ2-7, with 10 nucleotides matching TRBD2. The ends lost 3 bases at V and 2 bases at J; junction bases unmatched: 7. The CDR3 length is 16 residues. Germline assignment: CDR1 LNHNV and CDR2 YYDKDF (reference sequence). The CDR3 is CATSRAWTSGTYEQYF. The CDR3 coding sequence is TGTGCCACCAGCAGGGCTTGGACTAGCGGAACCTACGAGCAGTACTTC.

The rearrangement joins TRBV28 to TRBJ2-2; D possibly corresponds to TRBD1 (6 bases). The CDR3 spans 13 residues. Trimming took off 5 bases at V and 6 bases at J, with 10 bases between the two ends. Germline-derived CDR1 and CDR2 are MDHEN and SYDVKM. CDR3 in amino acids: CASSQTGPGELFF. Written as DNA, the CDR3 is TGTGCCAGCAGTCAGACAGGCCCCGGGGAGCTGTTTTTT.

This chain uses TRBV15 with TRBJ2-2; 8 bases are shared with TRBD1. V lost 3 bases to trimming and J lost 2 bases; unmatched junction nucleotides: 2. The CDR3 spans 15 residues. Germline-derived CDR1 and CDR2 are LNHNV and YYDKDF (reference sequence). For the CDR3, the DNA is TGTGCCACCAGCAGTGGACAGGGAAACACCGGGGAGCTGTTTTTT. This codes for CATSSGQGNTGELFF.

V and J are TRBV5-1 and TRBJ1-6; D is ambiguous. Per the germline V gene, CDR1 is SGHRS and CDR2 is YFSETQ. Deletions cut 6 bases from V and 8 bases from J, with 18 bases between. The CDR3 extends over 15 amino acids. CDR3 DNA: TGCGCCAGCACCTCCTCCGGCAGGTCAGATTCACCCCTCCACTTT. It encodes CASTSSGRSDSPLHF.

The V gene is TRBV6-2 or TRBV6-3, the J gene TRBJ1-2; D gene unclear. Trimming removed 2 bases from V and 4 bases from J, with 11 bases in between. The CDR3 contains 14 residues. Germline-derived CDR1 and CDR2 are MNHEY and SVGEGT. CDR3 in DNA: TGTGCCAGCAGTTACCTCCAGGAGGGCTATGGCTACACCTTC. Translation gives CASSYLQEGYGYTF.

This CDR3 reads CASGRRASGTTYEQYF. Written as DNA, the CDR3 is TGTGCCAGTGGGCGGCGAGCTAGCGGGACTACCTACGAGCAGTACTTC. This chain uses TRBV19 with TRBJ2-7; 9 bases agree with TRBD2. V shed 8 bases, J shed 2 bases, and the junction held 13 bases outside the gene matches. The CDR3 length is 16 residues. Per germline, CDR1 LNHDA and CDR2 SQIVND (reference sequence).

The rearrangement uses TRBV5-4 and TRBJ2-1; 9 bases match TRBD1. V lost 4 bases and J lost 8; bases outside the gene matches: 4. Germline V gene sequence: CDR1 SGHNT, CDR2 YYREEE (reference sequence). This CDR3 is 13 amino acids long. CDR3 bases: TGTGCCAGCAGCCCTGACAGGGGGGATGAGCAGTTCTTC. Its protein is CASSPDRGDEQFF.

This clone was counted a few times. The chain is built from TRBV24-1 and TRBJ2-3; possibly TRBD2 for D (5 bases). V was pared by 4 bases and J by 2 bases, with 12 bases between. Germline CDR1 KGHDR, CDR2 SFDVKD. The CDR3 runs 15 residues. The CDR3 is CATSEGAGATDTQYF. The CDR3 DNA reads TGTGCCACCAGTGAGGGAGCTGGTGCCACAGATACGCAGTATTTT.

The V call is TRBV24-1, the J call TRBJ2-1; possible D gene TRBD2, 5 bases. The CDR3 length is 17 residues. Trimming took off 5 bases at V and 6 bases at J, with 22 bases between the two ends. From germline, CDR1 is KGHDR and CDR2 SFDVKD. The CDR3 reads CATSARSEAERANEQFF. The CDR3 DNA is TGTGCCACCAGTGCGCGTAGCGAAGCCGAAAGGGCCAATGAGCAGTTCTTC.

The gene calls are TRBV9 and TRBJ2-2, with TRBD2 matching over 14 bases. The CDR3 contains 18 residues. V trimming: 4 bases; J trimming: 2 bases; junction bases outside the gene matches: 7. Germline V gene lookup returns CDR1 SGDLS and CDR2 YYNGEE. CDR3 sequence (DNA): TGTGCCAGCAGCCTTCGGACTAGCGGGAGGCGAAACACCGGGGAGCTGTTTTTT. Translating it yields CASSLRTSGRRNTGELFF.

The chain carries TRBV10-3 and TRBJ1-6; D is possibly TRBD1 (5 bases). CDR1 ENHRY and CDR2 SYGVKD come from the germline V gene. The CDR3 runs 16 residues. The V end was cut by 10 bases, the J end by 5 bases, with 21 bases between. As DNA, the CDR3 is TGTGCCACCCAAGCCCGAGCGGGGGGGGATAATTCACCCCTCCACTTT. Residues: CATQARAGGDNSPLHF.

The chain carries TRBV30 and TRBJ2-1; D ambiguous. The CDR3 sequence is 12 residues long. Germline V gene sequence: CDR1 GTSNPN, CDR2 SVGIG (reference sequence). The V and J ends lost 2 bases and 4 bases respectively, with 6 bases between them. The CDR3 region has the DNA TGTGCCTGGAGTTTTAATTACAATGAGCAGTTCTTC. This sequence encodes CAWSFNYNEQFF.

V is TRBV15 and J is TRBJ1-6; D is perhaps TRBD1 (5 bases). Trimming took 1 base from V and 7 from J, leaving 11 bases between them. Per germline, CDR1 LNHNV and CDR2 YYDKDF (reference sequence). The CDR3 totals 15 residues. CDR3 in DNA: TGTGCCACCAGCAGAGGGCAGGGATCCAATTCACCCCTCCACTTT. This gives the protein CATSRGQGSNSPLHF.

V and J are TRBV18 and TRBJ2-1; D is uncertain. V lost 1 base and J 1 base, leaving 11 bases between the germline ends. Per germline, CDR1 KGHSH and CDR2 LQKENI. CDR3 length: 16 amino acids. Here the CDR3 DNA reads TGTGCCAGCTCACCACTAGAGGTTCCATCCTACAATGAGCAGTTCTTC. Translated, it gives CASSPLEVPSYNEQFF. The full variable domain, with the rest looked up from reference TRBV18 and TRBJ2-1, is NAGVMQNPRHLVRRRGQEARLRCSPMKGHSHVYWYRQLPEEGLKFMVYLQKENIIDESGMPKERFSAEFPKEGPSILRIQQVVRGDSAAYFCASSPLEVPSYNEQFFGPGTRLTVL.

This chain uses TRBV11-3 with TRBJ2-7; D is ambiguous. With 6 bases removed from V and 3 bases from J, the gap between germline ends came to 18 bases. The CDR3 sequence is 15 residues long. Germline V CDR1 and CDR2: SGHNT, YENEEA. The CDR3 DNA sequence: TGTGCCAGCAGTCGACATACCCACCGGTACTACGAGCAGTACTTC. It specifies CASSRHTHRYYEQYF. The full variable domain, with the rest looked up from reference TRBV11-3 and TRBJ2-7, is EAGVVQSPRYKIIEKKQPVAFWCNPISGHNTLYWYLQNLGQGPELLIRYENEEAVDDSQLPKDRFSAERLKGVDSTLKIQPAELGDSAVYLCASSRHTHRYYEQYFGPGTRLTVT.

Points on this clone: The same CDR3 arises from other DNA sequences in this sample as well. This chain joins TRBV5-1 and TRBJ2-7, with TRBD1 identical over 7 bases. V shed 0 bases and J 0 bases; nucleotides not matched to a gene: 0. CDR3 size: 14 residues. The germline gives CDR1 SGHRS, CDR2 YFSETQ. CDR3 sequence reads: CASSLGDSSYEQYF. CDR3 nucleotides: TGCGCCAGCAGCTTGGGGGACAGCTCCTACGAGCAGTACTTC.

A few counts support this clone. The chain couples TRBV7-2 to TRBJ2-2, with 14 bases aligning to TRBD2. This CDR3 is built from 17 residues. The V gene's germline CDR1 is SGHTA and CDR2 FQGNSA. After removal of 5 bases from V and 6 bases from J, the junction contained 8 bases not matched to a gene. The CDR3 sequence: CASSTPGLAGVAGELFF. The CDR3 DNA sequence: TGTGCCAGCAGCACGCCGGGACTAGCGGGAGTTGCCGGGGAGCTGTTTTTT.